The source of this T cell receptor beta chain is a study of cytomegalovirus exposure and HLA in healthy donors. PCR employed 60 Vbeta and 13 Jbeta primers. Sequencing used immunoSEQ multiplex PCR; TCRdb keeps in-frame clones, though not all of them. The sample lists 150,000 to 200,000 clones; over 75% were seen once. At the time of sampling, donors were nominally healthy, though unrecorded immune exposures were likely. Sequenced sample: PBMCs. The origin of this receptor is a man in his 60s in good health and CMV-seronegative.

The CDR3 region has the DNA TGTGCCAGCAGCTTAGGCCCCGCGGGACAGGGCTACAATGAGCAGTTCTTC. This sequence encodes CASSLGPAGQGYNEQFF. The chain is built from TRBV11-2 and TRBJ2-1; the match to TRBD1 covers 9 bases. V shed 1 base, J shed 3 bases, and the junction held 7 bases outside the gene matches. The V gene's germline CDR1 is SGHAT and CDR2 FQNNGV. This CDR3 has 17 amino acids. Full variable domain (outside the CDR3, taken from reference TRBV11-2 and TRBJ2-1): EAGVAQSPRYKIIEKRQSVAFWCNPISGHATLYWYQQILGQGPKLLIQFQNNGVVDDSQLPKDRFSAERLKGVDSTLKIQPAKLEDSAVYLCASSLGPAGQGYNEQFFGPGTRLTVL.